Given below is one T cell receptor (beta chain) in context. This sample is part of a study of cytomegalovirus exposure and HLA in healthy donors. This PCR relied on a set of 60 Vbeta primers and 13 Jbeta primers. Measured with immunoSEQ multiplex PCR; TCRdb has only the in-frame clones, and not every one. The sample lists 150,000 to 200,000 clones; approximately 76% were seen once. The CDR3 spans 15 residues. V shed 5 bases and J shed 6 bases, with 17 bases lying between them. In germline, CDR1 is SGHTA, CDR2 FQGTGA. Sequenced material: PBMCs. The TCR sequence derives from a female donor in good health and CMV-seronegative. The V gene is TRBV7-3, the J gene TRBJ2-1; the D gene is possibly TRBD2 (6 bases). This CDR3 reads CASSPRGLPPNEQFF. In DNA form, the CDR3 reads TGTGCCAGCAGCCCCCGCGGACTACCTCCCAATGAGCAGTTCTTC.